One and the same sample provided the 24 T cell receptor beta chains below, sequenced in a study of identical twins. MiXCR was run by TCRdb on the 5' RACE reads, yielding one entry per CDR3 protein. The repertoire has about 220,000 distinct CDR3 sequences, around 8% of them found once; the top ten carry 1.9%. The sample also formed part of further work on yellow fever vaccine responses in identical twins.

Sequenced input: memory (CD45RO+) T cells sorted from blood. These receptors came from a woman in her late teens or twenties in good health.

This clonotype was counted a few times. The chain couples TRBV14 to TRBJ1-1; D is possibly TRBD1 (6 bases). Germline CDR1 is SGHDN and CDR2 is FVKESK. The CDR3 length is 13 residues. Trimming stripped 1 base from V and 7 bases from J, with 10 bases between. CDR3 in DNA: TGTGCCAGCAGCCAAGTCCAGGGGTTTGAAGCTTTCTTT. Residues: CASSQVQGFEAFF.

The chain combines TRBV5-4 with TRBJ1-2; D may be TRBD1 (6 bases). Trimming took off 0 bases at V and 4 bases at J, with 10 bases between the two ends. The CDR3 contains 14 residues. Germline CDR1 SGHNT, CDR2 YYREEE (reference sequence). The CDR3 nucleotides are TGTGCCAGCAGCTTGGGACAGGCTGGCTATGGCTACACCTTC. Translated: CASSLGQAGYGYTF.

The chain is built from TRBV27 and TRBJ2-2; TRBD2 matches at 7 bases. Looked up from germline, CDR1 is MNHEY and CDR2 is SMNVEV (reference sequence). V trimming: 6 bases; J trimming: 2 bases; junction bases outside the gene matches: 6. The CDR3 runs 15 residues. Here the CDR3 reads CASRKLAVNTGELFF. The DNA of the CDR3 is TGTGCCAGCAGAAAGCTAGCGGTAAACACCGGGGAGCTGTTTTTT.

This clonotype was counted only a few times. The genes are TRBV15 and TRBJ1-2; D remains ambiguous. The CDR3 has 15 residues. Trimming removed 3 bases at V and 4 bases at J, with 15 bases between. Looked up from germline, CDR1 is LNHNV and CDR2 is YYDKDF (reference sequence). CDR3 region: CATSSRSGDGYGYTF. In nucleotides, the CDR3 is TGTGCCACCAGCAGTCGGTCCGGGGATGGCTATGGCTACACCTTC.

The chain employs TRBV2 and TRBJ2-3; D is possibly TRBD2 (5 bases). The V gene's germline CDR1 is SNHLY and CDR2 FYNNEI. The V end lost 6 bases, the J end lost 0 bases, and 16 bases lay between the germline ends. CDR3 length equals 16 residues. The CDR3 reads CASSPGVAGSTDTQYF. In DNA form, the CDR3 reads TGTGCCAGCAGCCCCGGGGTAGCCGGTAGCACAGATACGCAGTATTTT.

The sample holds a few counts of this clonotype. This chain uses TRBV24-1 with TRBJ1-2; 7 bases agree with TRBD1. This CDR3 is built from 15 residues. Germline V gene lookup returns CDR1 KGHDR and CDR2 SFDVKD. The V and J ends lost 3 bases and 4 bases, in that order; junction bases with no gene match: 7. This CDR3 is CATSDDRDGSYGYTF. The DNA for the CDR3 is TGTGCCACCAGTGATGACAGGGATGGGAGCTATGGCTACACCTTC.

This clonotype was seen more than once but under ten times. The CDR3 is CSARGFRDRGNQPQHF. DNA of the CDR3: TGCAGTGCTAGAGGTTTCAGGGATAGGGGCAATCAGCCCCAGCATTTT. The chain has TRBV20-1 and TRBJ1-5; a possible D gene is TRBD1 (5 bases). CDR3 length: 16 amino acids. Deletions cut 1 base from V and 2 bases from J, with 15 bases between. The germline CDR1 and CDR2 sequences are DFQATT and SNEGSKA (reference sequence).

The J gene is TRBJ2-6, the V gene TRBV6-2 or TRBV6-3; D call uncertain. Trimming pared 7 bases from V and 0 bases from J, leaving 7 bases between. CDR1 and CDR2 from the germline V gene are MNHEY and SVGEGT. CDR3 size: 14 residues. As DNA, the CDR3 is TGTGCCAGCACGAGGAGCTCTGGGGCCAACGTCCTGACTTTC. It encodes CASTRSSGANVLTF.

This clonotype was found many times. The DNA of the CDR3 is TGCAGTGCTAGATCGAGGGTCGCGAACACTGAAGCTTTCTTT. This translates into CSARSRVANTEAFF. The V call is TRBV20-1, the J call TRBJ1-1; no definite D call. Germline CDR1 is DFQATT and CDR2 is SNEGSKA (reference sequence). V was pared by 2 bases and J by 1 base, with 11 bases between. This CDR3 spans 14 amino acids.

The table lists this clonotype with many counts. J is TRBJ2-2 and V is TRBV25-1; the D gene is possibly TRBD2 (6 bases). V was cut by 8 bases and J by 1 base, with 17 bases left in between. This CDR3 is 16 amino acids long. The V gene's germline CDR1 is MGHDK and CDR2 SYGVNS. The CDR3 here is CASHAEREVNTGELFF. DNA for the CDR3: TGTGCCAGCCATGCGGAAAGGGAGGTGAACACCGGGGAGCTGTTTTTT.

This clonotype was counted at least ten times. The V call is TRBV3-1, the J call TRBJ1-1, with unresolved D. The germline V and J ends were trimmed by 1 base and 8 bases, with 5 bases remaining between them. This CDR3 has 11 residues. Germline assignment: CDR1 LGHDT and CDR2 YNNKEL (reference sequence). The CDR3 DNA reads TGTGCCAGCAGCCAAGGGCGCGAAGCTTTCTTT. This encodes CASSQGREAFF.

The sample holds many counts of this clonotype. This sequence joins TRBV10-1 and TRBJ2-3; D call uncertain. Germline V gene data show CDR1 as WNHNN and CDR2 as SYGVQD (reference sequence). The CDR3 loop spans 14 amino acids. Trimming pared 0 bases from V and 4 bases from J, leaving 8 bases between. CDR3 sequence (DNA): TGCGCCAGCAGTGAGTCTTCTAGGCCAGATACGCAGTATTTT. It specifies CASSESSRPDTQYF.

Many counts were recorded for this clonotype. This rearrangement joins TRBV7-2 to TRBJ2-3, with 12 bases fitting TRBD2. The CDR3 loop spans 16 amino acids. The germline V gene encodes CDR1 SGHTA and CDR2 FQGNSA. V dropped 6 bases and J dropped 1; count of bases not matched to a gene: 5. Written as DNA, the CDR3 is TGTGCCAGCAGGCCCCGACTAGCGGGAGGCACAGATACGCAGTATTTT. Translating gives CASRPRLAGGTDTQYF. Full variable domain (rest looked up from reference TRBV7-2 and TRBJ2-3): GAGVSQSPSNKVTEKGKDVELRCDPISGHTALYWYRQSLGQGLEFLIYFQGNSAPDKSGLPSDRFSAERTGGSVSTLTIQRTQQEDSAVYLCASRPRLAGGTDTQYFGPGTRLTVL.

In its sample, this clonotype was seen many times. Germline is not matched at one junction end, which may reflect a read error. The chain couples TRBV7-7 to TRBJ1-6, with D uncertain. The CDR3 is 14 amino acids. From germline, CDR1 is SSHAT and CDR2 FNYEAQ (reference sequence). The DNA for the CDR3 is TGTGCTAGCAGCTTAGCGGGCTTTGGTTCACCCCTCCACTTT. Translated: CASSLAGFGSPLHF. Together with reference TRBV7-7 and TRBJ1-6, the CDR3 gives the full variable domain: GAGVSQSPRYKVTKRGQDVTLRCDPISSHATLYWYQQALGQGPEFLTYFNYEAQPDKSGLPSDRFSAERPEGSISTLTIQRTEQRDSAMYRCASSLAGFGSPLHFGNGTRLTVT.

This clonotype occurred many times. The chain combines TRBV24-1 with TRBJ2-3; D gene ambiguous. The CDR3 extends over 12 amino acids. Trimming removed 10 bases from V and 3 bases from J, with 10 bases in between. Germline CDR1 KGHDR, CDR2 SFDVKD. The DNA of the CDR3 is TGTGCCACATCACAATCGACAGATACGCAGTATTTT. Its translation is CATSQSTDTQYF.

CDR3 nucleotide sequence: TGTGCCAGCAGTAGGGACCCCAAGCGGGAAAAACTGTTTTTT. This gives the protein CASSRDPKREKLFF. This chain joins TRBV28 and TRBJ1-4; TRBD1 is a possible D gene (5 bases). Germline V CDR1 and CDR2: MDHEN, SYDVKM. Between the trimmed V and J ends, which lost 5 bases and 8 bases, there was a span of 15 bases. The CDR3 length is 14 residues.

This clonotype was detected a few times. This sequence joins TRBV2 and TRBJ2-4; 12 nucleotides align to TRBD2. This CDR3 contains 19 residues. With 7 bases clipped from V and 7 bases from J, the junction kept 20 bases outside the gene matches. CDR1 and CDR2 from the germline V gene are SNHLY and FYNNEI. The CDR3 reads CASIRGDGASGRVANIQYF. CDR3 coding DNA: TGTGCCAGCATCCGAGGTGACGGAGCTAGCGGGAGGGTGGCCAACATTCAGTACTTC.

This clonotype was picked up a small number of times. V is TRBV6-1 and J is TRBJ1-4, with a tentative D call TRBD1 (6 bases). Germline CDR1 MNHNS, CDR2 SASEGT. The CDR3 runs 14 residues. V shed 10 bases and J shed 4 bases, with 16 bases lying between them. CDR3 sequence (DNA): TGTGCCACCAGACAGGCCGCGAATAATGAAAAACTGTTTTTT. It translates to CATRQAANNEKLFF.

The table lists this clonotype with many counts. This chain connects TRBV7-9 to TRBJ2-1; 11 bases are shared with TRBD1. CDR3 length equals 17 residues. V gave up 3 bases and J gave up 3 bases; unmatched junction bases: 7. Germline-derived CDR1 and CDR2 are SEHNR and FQNEAQ (reference sequence). The CDR3, as DNA: TGTGCCAGCAGCTTTAGGATGGGGACAGGGGGCTACAATGAGCAGTTCTTC. Amino acid sequence: CASSFRMGTGGYNEQFF. Complete variable domain (other parts from reference TRBV7-9 and TRBJ2-1): DTGVSQNPRHKITKRGQNVTFRCDPISEHNRLYWYRQTLGQGPEFLTYFQNEAQLEKSRLLSDRFSAERPKGSFSTLEIQRTEQGDSAMYLCASSFRMGTGGYNEQFFGPGTRLTVL.

The table lists this clonotype with a few counts. The gene calls are TRBV7-9 and TRBJ1-4; D possibly corresponds to TRBD1 (5 bases). The V end was cut by 4 bases, the J end by 7 bases, with 16 bases between. Germline CDR1 and CDR2: SEHNR and FQNEAQ (reference sequence). This CDR3 is built from 15 residues. Here the CDR3 DNA reads TGTGCCAGCAGCTCTCTCGGCCAGGGAAGTGAAAAACTGTTTTTT. The encoded protein is CASSSLGQGSEKLFF. The full variable domain, rest sourced from reference TRBV7-9 and TRBJ1-4, is DTGVSQNPRHKITKRGQNVTFRCDPISEHNRLYWYRQTLGQGPEFLTYFQNEAQLEKSRLLSDRFSAERPKGSFSTLEIQRTEQGDSAMYLCASSSLGQGSEKLFFGSGTQLSVL.

At least ten counts were recorded for this clonotype. CDR3 protein: CSARDGGLAGPLFF. The DNA of the CDR3 is TGCAGTGCTAGAGATGGGGGACTAGCGGGACCTCTGTTCTTC. The rearrangement uses TRBV20-1 and TRBJ2-1, with TRBD2 matching 13 bases. The CDR3 consists of 14 residues. Per germline, CDR1 DFQATT and CDR2 SNEGSKA (reference sequence). With 0 bases clipped from V and 15 bases from J, the junction kept 8 bases outside the gene matches.

In this sample, this clonotype turned up many times. The chain uses TRBV20-1 and TRBJ2-7, with D possibly being TRBD1 (6 bases). Germline V lookup: CDR1 DFQATT, CDR2 SNEGSKA (reference sequence). With 7 bases removed from V and 5 bases from J, the gap between germline ends came to 18 bases. The CDR3 is made up of 13 amino acids. In nucleotides, the CDR3 is TGCAGTGTTTCTGGGACACTTGCCCACGAGCAGTACTTC. As protein: CSVSGTLAHEQYF.

This chain uses TRBV20-1 with TRBJ2-7; 11 bases match TRBD2. Germline V CDR1 and CDR2: DFQATT, SNEGSKA (reference sequence). The trim removed 6 bases at V and 4 bases at J, leaving 17 bases unmatched. The CDR3 consists of 17 residues. CDR3 region: CSAPLINSGGVGYEQYF. The CDR3 coding sequence is TGCAGTGCCCCCCTAATAAATAGCGGGGGGGTAGGATACGAGCAGTACTTC.

The V call is TRBV20-1, the J call TRBJ2-3, with TRBD2 as a possible D gene (6 bases). CDR3 length: 16 residues. Trimming removed 5 bases from V and 6 bases from J, with 24 bases in between. Looked up from germline, CDR1 is DFQATT and CDR2 is SNEGSKA (reference sequence). CDR3 in amino acids: CSAGRRGLTRADTQYF. The DNA of the CDR3 is TGCAGTGCTGGAAGGAGGGGACTCACTAGGGCCGATACGCAGTATTTT.